This TCR beta chain was recovered during a study of blood T cell repertoires in COVID-19. V gave up 1 base and J gave up 3 bases; unmatched junction bases: 11. CDR3 length: 17 residues. Germline V lookup: CDR1 SGHNT, CDR2 YYREEE (reference sequence). The repertoire was sequenced with immunoSEQ multiplex PCR; TCRdb's copy has only in-frame clones and lacks some. The sample contains about 58,000 clones, approximately 81% of which appear only once. The J gene is TRBJ1-1, the V gene TRBV5-4; 8 positions agree with TRBD1. The clonotype was recovered from a man between 35 and 55 years old with active COVID-19. The sequenced sample was peripheral blood. This CDR3 is CASSLNRGAQLHTEAFF. CDR3 sequence (DNA): TGTGCCAGCAGCTTGAACAGGGGGGCGCAACTTCACACTGAAGCTTTCTTT.